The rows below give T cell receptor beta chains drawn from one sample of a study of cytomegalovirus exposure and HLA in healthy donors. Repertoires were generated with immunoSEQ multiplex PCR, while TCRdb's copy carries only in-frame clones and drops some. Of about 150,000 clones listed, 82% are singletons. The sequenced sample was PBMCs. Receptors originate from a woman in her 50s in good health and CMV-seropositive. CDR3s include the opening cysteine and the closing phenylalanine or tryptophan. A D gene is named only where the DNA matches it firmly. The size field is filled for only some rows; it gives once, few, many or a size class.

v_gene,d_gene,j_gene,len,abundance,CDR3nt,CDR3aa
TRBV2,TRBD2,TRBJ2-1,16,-,TGTGCCAGCAGTTCTAGCGGGGGGGCCTTTACCAATGAGCAGTTCTTC,CASSSSGGAFTNEQFF
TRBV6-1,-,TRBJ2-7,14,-,TGTGCCAGCTTGGACCAGGGTTCGTCCTACGAGCAGTACTTC,CASLDQGSSYEQYF
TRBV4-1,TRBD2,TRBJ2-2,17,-,TGCGCCAGCAGCCCGAGACTAGCGAGAGAATTAACCGGGGAGCTGTTTTTT,CASSPRLARELTGELFF
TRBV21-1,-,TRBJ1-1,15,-,TGTGCCAGCAGCGAGTACAGGGAGAGGAGCACTGAAGCTTTCTTT,CASSEYRERSTEAFF
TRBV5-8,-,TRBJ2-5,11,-,TGTGCCAGCAGCTTGCGAGAGACCCAGTACTTC,CASSLRETQYF
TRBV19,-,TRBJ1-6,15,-,TGTGCCAGTAGGAATTACCGCCAGAATAATTCACCCCTCCACTTT,CASRNYRQNNSPLHF
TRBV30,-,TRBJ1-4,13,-,TGTGCCTGGAGTTGGAGTACTAATGAAAAACTGTTTTTT,CAWSWSTNEKLFF
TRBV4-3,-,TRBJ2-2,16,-,TGCGCCAGCAGCCAAGAGGTAGCGCTGTACACCGGGGAGCTGTTTTTT,CASSQEVALYTGELFF
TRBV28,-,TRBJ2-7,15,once,TGTGCCAGCAGCCCTGCGGGGGCCCGCTCCTACGAGCAGTACTTC,CASSPAGARSYEQYF
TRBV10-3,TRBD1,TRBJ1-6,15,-,TGTGCCATCAGTGACCTCGAGGGGGCCAATTCACCCCTCCACTTT,CAISDLEGANSPLHF
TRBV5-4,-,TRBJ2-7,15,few,TGTGCCAGCAGCTTGACATCCAAGGGGCGGGAAGAGCAGTACTTC,CASSLTSKGREEQYF
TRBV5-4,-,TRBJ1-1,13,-,TGTGCCAGCAGCTTGGAAGCGAACACTGAAGCTTTCTTT,CASSLEANTEAFF
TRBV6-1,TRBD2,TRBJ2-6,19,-,TGTGCCAGCAGTGCGTGGGGTACTAGCGGGAACTCTGGGGCCAACGTCCTGACTTTC,CASSAWGTSGNSGANVLTF
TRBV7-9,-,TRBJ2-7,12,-,TGTGCCAGCAGCTCAACGGGATACGAGCAGTACTTC,CASSSTGYEQYF
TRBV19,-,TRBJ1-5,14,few,TGTGCCAGTAGTGTCCGGAGTAGCAATCAGCCCCAGCATTTT,CASSVRSSNQPQHF
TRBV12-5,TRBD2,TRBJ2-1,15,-,TGTGCTAGTGGTTTGGAATCGGGGGGTTCGAATGAGCAGTTCTTC,CASGLESGGSNEQFF
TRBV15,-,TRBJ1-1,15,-,TGTGCCACCAGCAGAGATGGCCAGGAGAACACTGAAGCTTTCTTT,CATSRDGQENTEAFF
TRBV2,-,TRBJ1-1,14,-,TGTGCCAGCACCATGTGGGAGTCGGACACTGAAGCTTTCTTT,CASTMWESDTEAFF
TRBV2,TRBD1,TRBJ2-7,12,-,TGTGCCAGCAGTCCTCCGGGACAGGGTCCCCTCTTC,CASSPPGQGPLF
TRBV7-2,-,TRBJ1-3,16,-,TGTGCCAGCAGCTTAAGCCTGGACGGGAAAAGAAACACCATATATTTT,CASSLSLDGKRNTIYF
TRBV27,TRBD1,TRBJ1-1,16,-,TGTGCCAGCAGTCTGACCCCGGGACAGGGAATGGCTGAAGCTTTCTTT,CASSLTPGQGMAEAFF
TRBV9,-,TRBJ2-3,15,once,TGTGCCAGCAGCCCACCCGAGGGGGGCACAGATACGCAGTATTTT,CASSPPEGGTDTQYF
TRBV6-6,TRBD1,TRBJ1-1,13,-,TGTGCCAGCAGCCGGACAGGGAACACTGAAGCTTTCTTT,CASSRTGNTEAFF
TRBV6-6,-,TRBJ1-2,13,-,TGTGCCAGCAGTTACACATTGGAGAATGGCTACACCTTC,CASSYTLENGYTF
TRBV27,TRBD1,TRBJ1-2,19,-,TGTGCCAGCAGTTTTACCCCAGGACAGGGAAGGGGAGTTGGGTATGGCTACACCTTC,CASSFTPGQGRGVGYGYTF
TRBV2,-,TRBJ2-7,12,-,TGTGCCAGCAGTTCCTTAGACTACGAGCAGTACTTC,CASSSLDYEQYF
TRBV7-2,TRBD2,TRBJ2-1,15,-,TGTGCCAGCAGCTTAGGTGCTAGCGGATTCAATGAGCAGTTCTTC,CASSLGASGFNEQFF
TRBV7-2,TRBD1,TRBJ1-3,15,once,TGTGCCAGCAGCCCCCAACAGGGGGTGGGAAACACCATATATTTT,CASSPQQGVGNTIYF
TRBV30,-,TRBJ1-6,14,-,TGTGCCTGGAGTAGGTCAGGGTACTATTCACCCCTCCACTTT,CAWSRSGYYSPLHF
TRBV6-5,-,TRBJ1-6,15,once,TGTGCCAGCAGCATACAGGGTTCCTATAATTCACCCCTCCACTTT,CASSIQGSYNSPLHF
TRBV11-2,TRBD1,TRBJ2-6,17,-,TGTGCCAGCGGACCACAGGGGGCTGGCTCTGGGGCCAACGTCCTGACTTTC,CASGPQGAGSGANVLTF
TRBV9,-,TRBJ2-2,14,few,TGTGCCAGCAGCTTGACACCGAACACCGGGGAGCTGTTTTTT,CASSLTPNTGELFF
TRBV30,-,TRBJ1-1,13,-,TGTGCCTGGCAGGGGATCATGAACACTGAAGCTTTCTTT,CAWQGIMNTEAFF
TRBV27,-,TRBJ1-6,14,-,TGTGCCAGCAGTTTGCGACAGTCTAATTCACCCCTCCACTTT,CASSLRQSNSPLHF
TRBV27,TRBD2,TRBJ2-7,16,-,TGTGCCAGCAGTTCCGGCGGGTACAAGGGAGGGTATGAGCAGTACTTC,CASSSGGYKGGYEQYF
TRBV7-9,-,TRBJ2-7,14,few,TGTGCCAGCAGCTTAGGCAGTACCGCCTACGAGCAGTACTTC,CASSLGSTAYEQYF
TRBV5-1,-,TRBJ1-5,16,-,TGCGCCAGCAGCCCAGGTTGGCCCGACGGCAATCAGCCCCAGCATTTT,CASSPGWPDGNQPQHF
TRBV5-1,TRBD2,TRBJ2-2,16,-,TGCGCCAGCAGCTTGGGACTAGCGGGGAACACCGGGGAGCTGTTTTTT,CASSLGLAGNTGELFF